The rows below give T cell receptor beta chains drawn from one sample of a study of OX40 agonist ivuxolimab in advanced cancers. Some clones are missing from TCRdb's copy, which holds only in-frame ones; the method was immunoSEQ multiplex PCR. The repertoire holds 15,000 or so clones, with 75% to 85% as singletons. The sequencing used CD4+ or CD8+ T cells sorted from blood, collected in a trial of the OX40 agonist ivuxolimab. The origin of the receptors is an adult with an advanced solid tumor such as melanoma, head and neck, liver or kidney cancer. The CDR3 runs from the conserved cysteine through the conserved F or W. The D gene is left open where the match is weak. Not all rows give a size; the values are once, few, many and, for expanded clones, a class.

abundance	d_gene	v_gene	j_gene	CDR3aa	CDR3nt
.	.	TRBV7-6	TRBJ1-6	CASSKDSYNSPLHF	TGTGCCAGCAGCAAGGACTCTTATAATTCACCCCTCCACTTT
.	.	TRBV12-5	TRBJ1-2	CASGSGNRYGYTF	TGTGCTAGTGGTTCCGGGAATCGCTATGGCTACACCTTC
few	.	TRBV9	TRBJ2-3	CASSVLGGTDTQYF	TGTGCCAGCAGCGTCCTGGGAGGCACAGATACGCAGTATTTT
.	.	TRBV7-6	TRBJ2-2	CASSWEPHGELFF	TGTGCCAGCAGCTGGGAGCCTCACGGGGAGCTGTTTTTT
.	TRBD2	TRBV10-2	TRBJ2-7	CASSALASGGPTDQYF	TGCGCCAGCAGTGCCTTGGCTAGCGGAGGCCCCACCGACCAGTACTTC
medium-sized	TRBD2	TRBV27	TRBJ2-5	CASSDKGTSGETQYF	TGTGCCAGCAGTGACAAAGGGACTAGCGGAGAGACCCAGTACTTC
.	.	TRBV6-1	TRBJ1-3	CASSESPDSGNTIYF	TGTGCCAGCAGTGAAAGTCCAGACTCTGGAAACACCATATATTTT
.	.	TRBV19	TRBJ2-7	CASSIAAGSYEQYF	TGTGCCAGTAGTATAGCGGCAGGCTCCTACGAGCAGTACTTC
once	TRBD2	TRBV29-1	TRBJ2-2	CSVPAGGFNTGELFF	TGCAGCGTCCCGGCGGGAGGATTTAACACCGGGGAGCTGTTTTTT
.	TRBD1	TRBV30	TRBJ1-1	CAWQGDRDVHPFF	TGTGCCTGGCAAGGGGACAGGGATGTACATCCTTTCTTT
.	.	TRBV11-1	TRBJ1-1	CASSFGEGRTEAFF	TGTGCCAGCAGCTTCGGGGAAGGTCGGACTGAAGCTTTCTTT
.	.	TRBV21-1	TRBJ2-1	CASSGRVWVTYNEQFF	TGTGCCAGCAGCGGACGGGTTTGGGTTACCTACAATGAGCAGTTCTTC
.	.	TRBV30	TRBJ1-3	CAWGDIGNTIYF	TGTGCCTGGGGGGACATTGGAAACACCATATATTTT
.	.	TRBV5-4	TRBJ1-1	CASSSLGHTEAFF	TGTGCCAGCAGCTCGTTGGGCCACACTGAAGCTTTCTTT
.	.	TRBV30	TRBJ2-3	CAWSVGARTDTQYF	TGTGCCTGGAGTGTGGGGGCCCGCACAGATACGCAGTATTTT
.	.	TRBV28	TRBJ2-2	CASTLRQESGTGELFF	TGTGCCAGCACCCTACGGCAGGAGTCTGGGACCGGGGAGCTGTTTTTT
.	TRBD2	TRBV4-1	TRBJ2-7	CASSQAGGGGEQYF	TGCGCCAGCAGCCAAGCAGGCGGGGGGGGAGAGCAGTACTTC
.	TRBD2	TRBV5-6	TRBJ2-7	CASSLTSGRSCSYEQYF	TGTGCCAGCAGCTTGACTAGCGGGCGTAGTTGCTCCTACGAGCAGTACTTC
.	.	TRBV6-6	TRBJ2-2	CASSYVSGELFF	TGTGCCAGCAGTTATGTCAGCGGGGAGCTGTTTTTT
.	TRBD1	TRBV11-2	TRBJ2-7	CASSWDRGTYEQYF	TGTGCCAGCAGCTGGGACAGGGGGACCTACGAGCAGTACTTC
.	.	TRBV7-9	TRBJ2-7	CASSLATYEQYF	TGTGCCAGCAGCTTAGCAACCTACGAGCAGTACTTC
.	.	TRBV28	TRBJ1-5	CASSGNPNQPQHF	TGTGCCAGCAGCGGGAATCCCAATCAGCCCCAGCATTTT
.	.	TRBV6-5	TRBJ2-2	CASSARPENTGELFF	TGTGCCAGCAGTGCTAGGCCCGAGAACACCGGGGAGCTGTTTTTT
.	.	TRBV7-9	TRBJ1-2	CASSLVTEDRGYTF	TGTGCCAGCAGCTTAGTTACCGAAGATCGCGGCTACACCTTC